This entry describes one T cell receptor (beta chain). Antigen: not known. The sample originates from a study of brain metastases from non-small cell lung cancer. Notes on the study in general: Expanded T-cell clones appeared in 50% to 80% of brain metastases over primaries. Paired brain metastases and primary tumors largely shared TCR repertoires. Fewer infiltrating T cells were found in brain metastases than primaries.

Data came from immunoSEQ multiplex PCR; TCRdb stores just in-frame clones and leaves some out. Of over 1,500 clones listed, 84% are singletons. This CDR3 has 16 amino acids. V lost 3 bases to trimming and J lost 7 bases, with 19 bases between them. Per the germline V gene, CDR1 is ENHRY and CDR2 is SYGVKD. The TCR originated in a donor at least 40 years old with non-small cell lung cancer. Input material: primary lung tumor tissue. The chain carries TRBV10-3 and TRBJ1-5, with D possibly TRBD1 on 6 matching bases. The CDR3 region has the DNA TGTGCCATCAGTGATATGGGGGCCGGGGACGGACAGCCCCAGCATTTT. Translated, it gives CAISDMGAGDGQPQHF.